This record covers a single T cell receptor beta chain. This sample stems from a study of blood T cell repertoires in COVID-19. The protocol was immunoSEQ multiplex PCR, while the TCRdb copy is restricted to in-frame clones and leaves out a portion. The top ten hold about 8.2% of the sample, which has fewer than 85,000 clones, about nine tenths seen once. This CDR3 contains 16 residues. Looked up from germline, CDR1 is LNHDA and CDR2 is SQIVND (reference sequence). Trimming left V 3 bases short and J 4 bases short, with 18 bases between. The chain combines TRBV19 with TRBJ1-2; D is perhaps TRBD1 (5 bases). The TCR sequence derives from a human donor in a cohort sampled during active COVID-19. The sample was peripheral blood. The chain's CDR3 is CASSIGQGRQGYGYTF. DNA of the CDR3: TGTGCCAGTAGTATTGGCCAGGGCAGGCAAGGCTATGGCTACACCTTC.